These 10 T cell receptor beta chains came from one sample sequenced in a study of blood T cell repertoires in COVID-19. Method: immunoSEQ multiplex PCR; TCRdb's copy keeps in-frame clones and lacks some. This table holds about 120,000 clones, 70% to 90% found once. The source material was peripheral blood. Receptors originate from a young man with acute or convalescent COVID-19.

This chain uses TRBV27 with TRBJ1-2; 8 bases align to TRBD1. CDR3 length: 13 residues. J was trimmed by 7 bases and V by 7 bases; bases with no gene match: 8. Looked up from germline, CDR1 is MNHEY and CDR2 is SMNVEV (reference sequence). CDR3 residues: CASTGQGVGGYTF. CDR3 DNA: TGTGCCAGCACTGGACAGGGTGTGGGTGGCTACACCTTC.

The chain uses TRBV19 and TRBJ2-1, with D possibly matching TRBD2 (5 bases). Germline CDR1 reads LNHDA; CDR2 reads SQIVND (reference sequence). The CDR3 contains 17 residues. V gave up 3 bases and J gave up 0 bases, with 15 bases separating them. DNA for the CDR3: TGTGCCAGTAGTATTAGCGTGGGGAAAAGCTCCTACAATGAGCAGTTCTTC. It specifies CASSISVGKSSYNEQFF. The variable domain in full, completed from reference TRBV19 and TRBJ2-1, reads DGGITQSPKYLFRKEGQNVTLSCEQNLNHDAMYWYRQDPGQGLRLIYYSQIVNDFQKGDIAEGYSVSREKKESFPLTVTSAQKNPTAFYLCASSISVGKSSYNEQFFGPGTRLTVL.

V gene TRBV5-1 combines with J gene TRBJ2-1, with D possibly TRBD2 on 6 matching bases. V lost 4 bases and J 7 bases, leaving 15 bases between the germline ends. Germline V CDR1 and CDR2: SGHRS, YFSETQ. There are 14 residues in the CDR3. The CDR3 sequence: CASSPGLSGNEQFF. CDR3 in DNA: TGCGCCAGCAGCCCCGGACTATCGGGGAATGAGCAGTTCTTC.

The rearrangement uses TRBV19 and TRBJ1-2; D call uncertain. V dropped 6 bases and J dropped 0 bases, with 11 bases sitting between them. The CDR3 sequence is 14 residues long. CDR1 LNHDA and CDR2 SQIVND come from the germline V gene (reference sequence). The CDR3 sequence is CASSSGDTNYGYTF. The CDR3 DNA sequence: TGTGCCAGTAGCTCCGGGGATACTAACTATGGCTACACCTTC.

This rearrangement joins TRBV21-1 to TRBJ1-6; the D call of TRBD1 is as the table states it, not checked on the DNA. TRBV21-1 is described as a pseudogene. The CDR3 is 14 residues long. The CDR3 DNA reads as TGTGCCAGCAGCAGAGACAAGTATAATTCACCCCTCCACTTT. This sequence encodes CASSRDKYNSPLHF.

This clone was counted at least ten times. CDR3 in DNA: TGTGCCAGCTCACCAGGACAGGGGAATTTGCCCCAGCATTTT. Its protein is CASSPGQGNLPQHF. V usage is TRBV18 and J usage is TRBJ1-5; 9 bases are shared with TRBD1. V lost 2 bases and J lost 9; bases outside the gene matches: 5. Looked up from germline, CDR1 is KGHSH and CDR2 is LQKENI. CDR3 length: 14 amino acids.

The genes are TRBV5-1 and TRBJ2-3; 8 bases match TRBD1. The CDR3 covers 16 residues. After removal of 4 bases from V and 1 base from J, the junction contained 8 bases not matched to a gene. CDR1 is SGHRS, CDR2 YFSETQ, per germline. CDR3 in amino acids: CASSPRTGIRTDTQYF. The CDR3 bases are TGCGCCAGCAGCCCCCGGACAGGGATACGCACAGATACGCAGTATTTT.

This clone was recorded a few times. The chain carries TRBV5-1 and TRBJ1-1, with 7 bases that match TRBD1. Germline CDR1 SGHRS, CDR2 YFSETQ. The CDR3 extends over 15 amino acids. V shed 5 bases, J shed 1 base, and the junction held 8 bases outside the gene matches. CDR3 sequence (DNA): TGCGCCAGCAGTCCTACCGACAGGGAGAACACTGAAGCTTTCTTT. Amino acid sequence: CASSPTDRENTEAFF.

This clone was detected only a few times. DNA for the CDR3: TGTGCCAGCAGACAATCACCGGGGAACACTGAAGCTTTCTTT. Residues: CASRQSPGNTEAFF. The chain links TRBV2 to TRBJ1-1; D remains unclear. From germline, CDR1 is SNHLY and CDR2 FYNNEI. The CDR3 has 14 amino acids. V lost 6 bases to trimming and J lost 1 base, with 12 bases between them.

This clone was counted once. The gene calls are TRBV30 and TRBJ1-1; TRBD1 might be the D (5 bases). The CDR3 totals 13 residues. Germline V gene sequence: CDR1 GTSNPN, CDR2 SVGIG (reference sequence). Trimming stripped 4 bases from V and 7 bases from J, with 16 bases between. The CDR3 nucleotides read TGTGCCTGGACGGTCCAACAGGCCCATGAAGCTTTCTTT. This gives the protein CAWTVQQAHEAFF.